This paragraph covers one TCR beta chain sequence. Distinct nucleotide sequences in the sample also encode this CDR3. The CDR3 runs 14 residues. With 0 bases removed from V and 5 bases from J, the gap between germline ends came to 10 bases. The germline CDR1 and CDR2 sequences are MNHEY and SVGAGI. These data belong to a study of blood T cell repertoires in COVID-19. Study-level background: The United States, Italy and Spain provided the acute and convalescent COVID-19 samples. T cells, B-cell-depleted T cells, or PBMCs supplied cDNA or gDNA.

Method: immunoSEQ multiplex PCR; TCRdb's copy keeps in-frame clones and lacks some. The repertoire includes about 280,000 clones, approximately 86% of them detected once, and 1% sits in the top ten. Individuals drawn from under 30 US areas were about 18 to 89 years old. The V and J genes are TRBV6-5 and TRBJ1-2; D is unresolved. The sample comprised PBMCs or T cells enriched from blood (not recorded which). This TCR was recovered from a woman aged 30 to 39 who had recovered from COVID-19. CDR3 protein: CASSYSTGGYGYTF. The DNA of the CDR3 is TGTGCCAGCAGTTACTCGACCGGAGGTTATGGCTACACCTTC.